The 20 T cell receptor beta chains listed next were all sequenced from one sample in a study of blood T cell repertoires in COVID-19. Data came from immunoSEQ multiplex PCR; TCRdb stores just in-frame clones and leaves some out. The table lists around 230,000 clones, approximately 90% of them singletons. Sequenced material: peripheral blood. The receptors were gathered from a man aged 45-65 years with COVID-19, enrolled during active disease.

CDR3 sequence reads: CASSREGANSDTQYF. CDR3 in DNA: TGTGCCAGCAGCCGAGAGGGGGCAAATTCAGATACGCAGTATTTT. V and J are TRBV11-2 and TRBJ2-3; TRBD1 agrees at 7 bases. CDR1 is SGHAT and CDR2 is FQNNGV in the germline V gene. The CDR3 consists of 15 residues. Trimming at V came to 5 bases and at J to 4 bases, leaving 9 bases not matched to a gene.

The CDR3 region is CASSHSGGTEAFF. The CDR3 nucleotides read TGTGCCAGCAGCCACTCGGGGGGAACTGAAGCTTTCTTT. This rearrangement joins TRBV4-2 to TRBJ1-1, with D tentatively TRBD1 (5 bases). The germline V gene encodes CDR1 LGHNA and CDR2 YNFKEQ. The V gene lost 3 bases and the J gene lost 5 bases, with 10 bases spanning the gap. The length of the CDR3 is 13 residues.

This sequence joins TRBV5-4 and TRBJ2-3; D perhaps matches TRBD1 (5 bases). Germline values: CDR1 SGHNT, CDR2 YYREEE (reference sequence). The CDR3 has 17 residues. The V and J ends lost 1 base and 2 bases respectively, with 17 bases between them. The DNA of the CDR3 is TGTGCCAGCAGCTTGTTACTTTCGACAGACTTCACAGATACGCAGTATTTT. This codes for CASSLLLSTDFTDTQYF.

The chain carries TRBV29-1 and TRBJ1-1; a possible D gene is TRBD1 (6 bases). The length of the CDR3 is 12 residues. With 6 bases removed from V and 7 bases from J, the gap between germline ends came to 15 bases. Germline V gene data show CDR1 as SQVTM and CDR2 as ANQGSEA. The CDR3 sequence: CSVGTQGVEAFF. For the CDR3, the DNA is TGCAGCGTGGGTACACAGGGAGTTGAAGCTTTCTTT.

This chain uses TRBV21-1 with TRBJ2-1; whether TRBD1, the table's D call, matches the DNA was not checked. TRBV21-1 is deemed a pseudogene. The CDR3 sequence is 17 residues long. The chain's CDR3 is CASSSEEGGKNYNEQFF. In DNA form, the CDR3 reads TGTGCCAGCAGCAGTGAAGAAGGGGGAAAGAACTACAATGAGCAGTTCTTC.

This chain uses TRBV27 with TRBJ2-3; perhaps TRBD2 as D (6 bases). Per germline, CDR1 MNHEY and CDR2 SMNVEV (reference sequence). The CDR3 runs to 15 residues. V was trimmed by 5 bases and J by 5 bases, leaving 17 bases between them. CDR3 nucleotides: TGTGCCAGCAGTCCCCGGGAGACTCCCGGAGATACGCAGTATTTT. Translation: CASSPRETPGDTQYF.

The CDR3 reads CSASWAGTGPYEQYF. For the CDR3, the DNA is TGCAGTGCCAGTTGGGCCGGGACAGGTCCCTACGAGCAGTACTTC. The rearrangement joins TRBV20-1 to TRBJ2-7, with 8 positions matching TRBD1. The V gene end was trimmed by 6 bases and the J gene end by 2 bases; junction bases not matched to a gene: 12. Germline-derived CDR1 and CDR2 are DFQATT and SNEGSKA (reference sequence). The CDR3 is 15 residues long.

This chain links TRBV19 with TRBJ1-2; D is undetermined. The length of the CDR3 is 16 residues. V was shortened by 7 bases and J by 7 bases, with 25 bases between the two germline ends. Per the germline V gene, CDR1 is LNHDA and CDR2 is SQIVND (reference sequence). The CDR3 here is CASTPGREYLPPGYTF. CDR3 bases: TGTGCCAGTACCCCCGGGAGGGAGTATCTCCCCCCTGGCTACACCTTC.

This chain connects TRBV27 to TRBJ1-1, with a weak D call TRBD1 (6 bases). This CDR3 is 13 amino acids long. The germline CDR1 and CDR2 sequences are MNHEY and SMNVEV (reference sequence). The V and J ends lost 4 bases and 8 bases respectively, with 14 bases between them. CDR3 in DNA: TGTGCCAGCAGTTCCACAGGACAGATAGAAGCTTTCTTT. Translated: CASSSTGQIEAFF.

The chain recombines TRBV13 with TRBJ1-2; 8 bases are shared with TRBD1. Germline CDR1 reads PRHDT; CDR2 reads FYEKMQ (reference sequence). CDR3 length equals 15 residues. V lost 5 bases and J lost 5; bases outside the gene matches: 10. The CDR3 here is CASSQDRDSGYGYTF. As DNA, the CDR3 is TGTGCCAGCAGCCAGGACAGGGACAGTGGATATGGCTACACCTTC.

This chain links TRBV28 with TRBJ1-2; 9 bases fit TRBD1. The V gene end was trimmed by 6 bases and the J gene end by 4 bases; junction bases not matched to a gene: 6. Germline V CDR1 and CDR2: MDHEN, SYDVKM. The CDR3 totals 14 residues. The CDR3 region has the DNA TGTGCCAGCAGGGGGACAGGGTTTGCCTATGGCTACACCTTC. Residues: CASRGTGFAYGYTF.

J is TRBJ1-2 and V is TRBV3-1 (or the pseudogene TRBV3-2); a possible D gene is TRBD1 (6 bases). The CDR3 is 14 amino acids. Trimming pared 4 bases from V and 7 bases from J, leaving 16 bases between. Germline loops: CDR1 LGHDT, CDR2 YNNKEL (reference sequence). The CDR3 sequence is CASSPTVGARGYTF. DNA of the CDR3: TGTGCCAGCAGCCCAACTGTGGGGGCGCGTGGCTACACCTTC.

This chain connects TRBV11-2 to TRBJ1-1; no definite D call. Germline V lookup: CDR1 SGHAT, CDR2 FQNNGV. The CDR3 contains 14 residues. V lost 1 base and J lost 0, with 6 bases in between. The CDR3 bases are TGTGCCAGCAGCTTAGGAGTGATGAACACTGAAGCTTTCTTT. Amino acids: CASSLGVMNTEAFF.

The CDR3 DNA is TGTGCCAGCAGCTTAGCACAGGCGAACACCGGGGAGCTGTTTTTT. Its translation is CASSLAQANTGELFF. The rearrangement uses TRBV7-9 and TRBJ2-2, with TRBD1 as a possible D gene (5 bases). This CDR3 is built from 15 residues. CDR1 SEHNR and CDR2 FQNEAQ come from the germline V gene (reference sequence). V was shortened by 0 bases and J by 0 bases, with 5 bases between the two germline ends.

The chain recombines TRBV7-2 with TRBJ2-3; a possible D gene is TRBD1 (6 bases). The CDR3 extends over 17 amino acids. Trimming stripped 6 bases from V and 3 bases from J, with 22 bases between. Germline assignment: CDR1 SGHTA and CDR2 FQGNSA. CDR3 sequence: CASSSRGWGRGTDTQYF. The CDR3 DNA sequence: TGTGCCAGCAGTTCCCGTGGGTGGGGAAGGGGGACAGATACGCAGTATTTT.

This sequence joins TRBV24-1 and TRBJ2-1, with a weak D call TRBD2 (5 bases). The germline V gene has CDR1 KGHDR and CDR2 SFDVKD. V dropped 5 bases and J dropped 0 bases, with 7 bases sitting between them. This CDR3 has 14 residues. The CDR3 loop is CATSGEPSYNEQFF. The DNA of the CDR3 is TGTGCCACCAGTGGGGAGCCCTCCTACAATGAGCAGTTCTTC.

The table lists this clone with a count of one. This chain links TRBV27 with TRBJ1-2; 8 bases line up with TRBD1. CDR3 length equals 12 residues. Germline CDR1 MNHEY, CDR2 SMNVEV (reference sequence). V shed 6 bases and J 8 bases; nucleotides not matched to a gene: 5. The CDR3 nucleotides read TGTGCCAGCAGCCGGACAGGGCGAGGCTACACCTTC. As protein: CASSRTGRGYTF.

This chain joins TRBV9 and TRBJ1-6; 8 nucleotides agree with TRBD1. The germline V gene has CDR1 SGDLS and CDR2 YYNGEE. V was pared by 4 bases and J by 1 base, with 16 bases of the junction left unmatched. The CDR3 has 20 residues. CDR3 bases: TGTGCCAGCAGCCCATTCAGGGGGCAAGCAGGTTCGTCCTATAATTCACCCCTCCACTTT. This encodes CASSPFRGQAGSSYNSPLHF.

This clone was observed once. Other nucleotide sequences in the sample specify the same CDR3. V gene TRBV6-5 combines with J gene TRBJ1-6; 7 bases fit TRBD1. This CDR3 region has 15 residues. Per the germline V gene, CDR1 is MNHEY and CDR2 is SVGAGI. V gave up 0 bases and J gave up 7 bases; unmatched junction bases: 3. The CDR3 sequence is CASSYSRQGNSPLHF. The CDR3 bases are TGTGCCAGCAGTTACTCGAGACAGGGAAATTCACCCCTCCACTTT.

In the case of this clone: At one end the junction does not follow the germline gene, possibly because of a read error. The DNA of the CDR3 is TGTGCCAGCACCTTGGAGGCGGCCGGGACCGGGGAGCTGTTTTTT. Translated: CASTLEAAGTGELFF. The chain links TRBV5-8 to TRBJ2-2, with a possible D match to TRBD2 (5 bases). This CDR3 has 15 amino acids. From germline, CDR1 is SGHTS and CDR2 YDEGEE.